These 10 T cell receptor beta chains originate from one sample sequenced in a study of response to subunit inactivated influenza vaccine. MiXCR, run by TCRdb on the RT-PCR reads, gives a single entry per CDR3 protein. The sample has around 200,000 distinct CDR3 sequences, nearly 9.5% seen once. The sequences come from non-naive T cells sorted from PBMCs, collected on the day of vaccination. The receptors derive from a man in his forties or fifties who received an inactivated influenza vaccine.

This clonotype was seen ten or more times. The CDR3 coding sequence is TGCAGCGTTGGGCTAGCGGGAGTGTTTGAGCAGTACTTC. Its protein is CSVGLAGVFEQYF. This rearrangement joins TRBV29-1 to TRBJ2-7; 10 bases align to TRBD2. Trimming took 4 bases from V and 7 from J; bases not matched to a gene: 7. Per germline, CDR1 SQVTM and CDR2 ANQGSEA. The CDR3 runs to 13 residues.

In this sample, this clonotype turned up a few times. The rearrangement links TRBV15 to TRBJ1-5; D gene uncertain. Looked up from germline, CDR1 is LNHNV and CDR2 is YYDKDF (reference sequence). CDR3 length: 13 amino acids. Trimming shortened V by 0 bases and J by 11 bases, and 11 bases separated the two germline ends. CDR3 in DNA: TGTGCCACCAGCAGAGACGCCACCAAGACCCAGCATTTT. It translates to CATSRDATKTQHF.

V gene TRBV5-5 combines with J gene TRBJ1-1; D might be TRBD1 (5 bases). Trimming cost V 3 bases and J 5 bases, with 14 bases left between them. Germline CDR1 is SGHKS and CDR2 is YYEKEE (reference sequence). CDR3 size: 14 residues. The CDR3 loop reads CASSWDWGRTEAFF. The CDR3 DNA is TGTGCCAGCAGCTGGGACTGGGGGAGGACTGAAGCTTTCTTT.

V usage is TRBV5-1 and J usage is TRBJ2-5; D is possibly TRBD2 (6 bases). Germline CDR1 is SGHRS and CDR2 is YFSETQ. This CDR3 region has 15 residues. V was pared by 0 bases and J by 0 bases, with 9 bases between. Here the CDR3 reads CASSLGLVDQETQYF. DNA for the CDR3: TGCGCCAGCAGCTTGGGACTAGTGGACCAAGAGACCCAGTACTTC.

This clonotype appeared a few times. CDR3 region: CASRAGGYGYTF. CDR3 sequence (DNA): TGTGCCAGCAGGGCGGGTGGCTATGGCTACACCTTC. The chain couples TRBV2 to TRBJ1-2; D not resolved. The CDR3 is 12 residues long. Trimming removed 6 bases at V and 4 bases at J, with 9 bases between. Germline assignment: CDR1 SNHLY and CDR2 FYNNEI. The complete variable domain, with remaining parts taken from reference TRBV2 and TRBJ1-2, reads EPEVTQTPSHQVTQMGQEVILRCVPISNHLYFYWYRQILGQKVEFLVSFYNNEISEKSEIFDDQFSVERPDGSNFTLKIRSTKLEDSAMYFCASRAGGYGYTFGSGTRLTVV.

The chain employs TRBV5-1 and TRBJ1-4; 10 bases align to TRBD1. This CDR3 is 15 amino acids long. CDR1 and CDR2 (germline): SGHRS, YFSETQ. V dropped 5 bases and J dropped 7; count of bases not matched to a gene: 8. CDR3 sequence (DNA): TGCGCCAGCAGGCAAAGCGGGACAGGGGTTGAAAAACTGTTTTTT. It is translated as CASRQSGTGVEKLFF.

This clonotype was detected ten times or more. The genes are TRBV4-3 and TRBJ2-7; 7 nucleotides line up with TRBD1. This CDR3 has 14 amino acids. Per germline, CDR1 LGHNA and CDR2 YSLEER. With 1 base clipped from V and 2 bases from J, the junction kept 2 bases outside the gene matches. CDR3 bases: TGCGCCAGCAGCCAAGGACAGGGTACCTACGAGCAGTACTTC. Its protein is CASSQGQGTYEQYF.

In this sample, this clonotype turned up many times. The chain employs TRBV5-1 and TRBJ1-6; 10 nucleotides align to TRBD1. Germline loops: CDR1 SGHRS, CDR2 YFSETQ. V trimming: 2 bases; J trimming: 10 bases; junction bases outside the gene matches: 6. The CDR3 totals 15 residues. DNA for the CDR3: TGCGCCAGCAGCTTATCCGGGACAGGGGTCTCACCCCTCCACTTT. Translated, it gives CASSLSGTGVSPLHF. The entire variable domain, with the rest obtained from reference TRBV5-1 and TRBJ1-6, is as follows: KAGVTQTPRYLIKTRGQQVTLSCSPISGHRSVSWYQQTPGQGLQFLFEYFSETQRNKGNFPGRFSGRQFSNSRSEMNVSTLELGDSALYLCASSLSGTGVSPLHFGNGTRLTVT.

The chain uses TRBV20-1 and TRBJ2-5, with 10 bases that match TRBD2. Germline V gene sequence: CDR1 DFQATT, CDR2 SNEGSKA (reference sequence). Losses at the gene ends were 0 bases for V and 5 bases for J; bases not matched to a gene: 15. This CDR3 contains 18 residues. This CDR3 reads CSARDHALLAGVGETQYF. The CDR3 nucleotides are TGCAGTGCTAGAGATCATGCGCTTCTAGCGGGAGTCGGGGAGACCCAGTACTTC.

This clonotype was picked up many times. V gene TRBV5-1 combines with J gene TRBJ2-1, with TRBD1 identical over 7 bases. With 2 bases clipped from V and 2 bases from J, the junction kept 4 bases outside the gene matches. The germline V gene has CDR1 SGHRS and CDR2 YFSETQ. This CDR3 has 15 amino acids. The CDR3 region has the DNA TGCGCCAGCAGCTTACAGGGGTGGGCCTACAATGAGCAGTTCTTC. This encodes CASSLQGWAYNEQFF.